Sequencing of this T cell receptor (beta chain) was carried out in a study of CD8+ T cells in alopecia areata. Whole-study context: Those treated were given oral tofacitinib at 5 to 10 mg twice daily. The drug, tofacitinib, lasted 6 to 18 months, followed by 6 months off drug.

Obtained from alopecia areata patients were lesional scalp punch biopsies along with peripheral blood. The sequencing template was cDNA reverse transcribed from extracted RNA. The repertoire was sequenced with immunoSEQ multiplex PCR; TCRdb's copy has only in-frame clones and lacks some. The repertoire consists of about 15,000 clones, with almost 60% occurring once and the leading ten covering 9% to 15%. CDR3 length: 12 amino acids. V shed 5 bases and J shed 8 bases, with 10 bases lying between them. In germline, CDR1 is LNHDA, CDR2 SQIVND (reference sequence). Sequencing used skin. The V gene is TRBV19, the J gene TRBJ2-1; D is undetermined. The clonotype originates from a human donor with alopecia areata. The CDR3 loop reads CASSSRFDEQFF. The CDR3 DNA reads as TGTGCCAGTAGTTCCCGGTTCGATGAGCAGTTCTTC.